Sequencing of this T cell receptor beta chain was carried out in a study of blood T cell repertoires in COVID-19. Study in general: Donors in the United States, Italy and Spain gave samples during acute or convalescent COVID-19. Nucleic acid was either cDNA or gDNA, and it came from T cells, B-cell-depleted T cells, or PBMCs.

The V gene's germline CDR1 is MNHEY and CDR2 SMNVEV (reference sequence). The CDR3 is made up of 15 amino acids. V was clipped by 6 bases and J by 2 bases; unmatched bases: 5. Original processing notes: Counts of nucleated cells, estimated from reference gene primer amplification, were obtained. Clones were sequenced by immunoSEQ multiplex PCR, and TCRdb holds only the in-frame ones, with some missing. Clone size and V and J calls were adopted from that table, with D and trimming inferred from the DNA. The sample has about 200,000 clones, about three quarters seen once. The sample comprised peripheral blood. This clonotype was sampled from a woman aged 70-85 years with acute or convalescent COVID-19. The chain uses TRBV27 and TRBJ1-5; the match to TRBD1 covers 9 bases. The CDR3 DNA reads TGTGCCAGCAGCAGGGGACAGGGTGGCAATCAGCCCCAGCATTTT. It translates to CASSRGQGGNQPQHF.